Below are 20 T cell receptor beta chains sequenced from a single sample in a study of blood T cell repertoires in COVID-19. The method was immunoSEQ multiplex PCR; TCRdb's version includes in-frame clones alone and lacks a portion of them. The sample holds around 140,000 clones, 70% to 90% seen once. The material sequenced was peripheral blood. Source of these receptors: a man in his 70s with acute or convalescent COVID-19.

The sample holds a few counts of this clone. Here the CDR3 reads CASSETTSRSNQPQHF. In DNA, the CDR3 is TGTGCCAGCAGTGAAACGACAAGTCGGAGCAATCAGCCCCAGCATTTT. This chain uses TRBV2 with TRBJ1-5, with D unresolved. The CDR3 is 16 residues long. Trimming pared 2 bases from V and 1 base from J, leaving 12 bases between. CDR1 and CDR2 (germline): SNHLY, FYNNEI.

V usage is TRBV9 and J usage is TRBJ1-2, with 8 bases matching TRBD1. Germline V gene data show CDR1 as SGDLS and CDR2 as YYNGEE. This CDR3 has 15 residues. J was trimmed by 8 bases and V by 4 bases; bases with no gene match: 13. The CDR3: CASSRTQGASWGYTF. DNA of the CDR3: TGTGCCAGCAGCCGTACTCAGGGGGCCTCGTGGGGCTACACCTTC.

The chain couples TRBV2 to TRBJ2-2; D call uncertain. V dropped 8 bases and J dropped 3 bases, with 13 bases sitting between them. Germline V gene data show CDR1 as SNHLY and CDR2 as FYNNEI. The CDR3 contains 14 residues. The DNA of the CDR3 is TGTGCCAGCTCTAGTGCGGCTTACACCGGGGAGCTGTTTTTT. Translating gives CASSSAAYTGELFF.

Turning to this clone: Other DNA sequences in this sample translate to the same CDR3. The chain recombines TRBV12-3 or TRBV12-4 with TRBJ1-1; D unresolved. The germline V and J ends were trimmed by 3 bases and 1 base, with 6 bases remaining between them. CDR3 length equals 13 residues. The CDR3 loop reads CASSFGRNTEAFF. In nucleotides, the CDR3 is TGTGCCAGCAGTTTCGGTCGGAACACTGAAGCTTTCTTT.

V gene TRBV5-4 combines with J gene TRBJ1-4; a possible D gene is TRBD1 (6 bases). Germline V gene sequence: CDR1 SGHNT, CDR2 YYREEE (reference sequence). CDR3 length: 16 amino acids. Trimming stripped 0 bases from V and 7 bases from J, with 16 bases between. The CDR3 reads CASSLGLGATSEKLFF. CDR3 bases: TGTGCCAGCAGCTTGGGCTTGGGGGCGACGAGTGAAAAACTGTTTTTT.

This clone was seen a few times. The chain is built from TRBV28 and TRBJ1-2, with 8 nucleotides matching TRBD1. Germline V gene data show CDR1 as MDHEN and CDR2 as SYDVKM. This CDR3 has 13 amino acids. The V and J ends lost 6 bases and 4 bases, in that order; junction bases with no gene match: 4. CDR3 DNA: TGTGCCAGCAGGGAGGACAGGGCCTATGGCTACACCTTC. It translates to CASREDRAYGYTF.

The chain uses TRBV4-1 and TRBJ1-5; D possibly corresponds to TRBD1 (5 bases). Germline V gives CDR1 MGHRA, CDR2 YSYEKL. Trimming removed 1 base from V and 3 bases from J, with 13 bases in between. The CDR3 is 16 amino acids. CDR3 amino acids: CASSQGDSRPNQPQHF. CDR3 nucleotide sequence: TGCGCCAGCAGCCAAGGGGACTCTAGACCCAATCAGCCCCAGCATTTT.

This chain links TRBV11-2 with TRBJ2-7; D possibly corresponds to TRBD2 (5 bases). The CDR3 is made up of 14 amino acids. The V end lost 5 bases, the J end lost 6 bases, and 17 bases lay between the germline ends. Per germline, CDR1 SGHAT and CDR2 FQNNGV. The DNA for the CDR3 is TGTGCCAGCAGCCCCTCGAGGGCCTTTCGCGAGCAGTACTTC. Its translation: CASSPSRAFREQYF.

The chain is built from TRBV30 and TRBJ2-3; D ambiguous. The ends were cut back, 4 bases at V and 2 bases at J, with 16 bases in the middle. CDR3 size: 15 residues. Germline values: CDR1 GTSNPN, CDR2 SVGIG (reference sequence). The CDR3 coding sequence is TGTGCCTGGACCCCAAGAGAGAGGCCCACAGATACGCAGTATTTT. It codes for CAWTPRERPTDTQYF.

This rearrangement joins TRBV11-2 to TRBJ2-1, with TRBD2 matching 11 bases. V lost 4 bases, J lost 9 bases, and 5 bases stayed unmatched. The germline V gene encodes CDR1 SGHAT and CDR2 FQNNGV. The CDR3 is 14 amino acids. The DNA of the CDR3 is TGTGCCAGCAGCTCACTAGCGGGAGCCCTTGAGCAGTTCTTC. This translates into CASSSLAGALEQFF.

The chain uses TRBV2 and TRBJ2-2; D uncertain. Trimming removed 4 bases at V and 0 bases at J, with 9 bases between. CDR1 is SNHLY and CDR2 is FYNNEI in the germline V gene. The CDR3 is made up of 15 amino acids. CDR3 in DNA: TGTGCCAGCAGTGTGATGGCCACGAACACCGGGGAGCTGTTTTTT. This codes for CASSVMATNTGELFF.

V is TRBV5-4 and J is TRBJ1-1; no reliable D call. The CDR3 sequence is 15 residues long. V shed 0 bases and J shed 1 base, with 10 bases lying between them. The germline gives CDR1 SGHNT, CDR2 YYREEE (reference sequence). CDR3 in DNA: TGTGCCAGCAGCTTGGTAAGGGCGGGGAACACTGAAGCTTTCTTT. Protein: CASSLVRAGNTEAFF.

V and J are TRBV5-1 and TRBJ1-4, with TRBD1 matching over 7 bases. After removal of 0 bases from V and 7 bases from J, the junction contained 6 bases not matched to a gene. CDR1 is SGHRS, CDR2 YFSETQ, per germline. The CDR3 runs 15 residues. The CDR3 protein is CASSLVTGDTEKLFF. The CDR3 bases are TGCGCCAGCAGCTTGGTCACAGGGGATACTGAAAAACTGTTTTTT.

In nucleotides, the CDR3 is TGTGCCAGCAGCTTAGTCGGGGGCGGGGGCTCCTACGAGCAGTACTTC. This gives the protein CASSLVGGGGSYEQYF. The V gene is TRBV7-2, the J gene TRBJ2-7, with D possibly matching TRBD2 (7 bases). Deletions cut 1 base from V and 0 bases from J, with 13 bases between. Germline assignment: CDR1 SGHTA and CDR2 FQGNSA. The CDR3 sequence is 16 residues long.

Concerning this clone itself: This same CDR3 is encoded by further DNA sequences in the sample. This chain connects TRBV29-1 to TRBJ1-1; D is perhaps TRBD1 (6 bases). This CDR3 contains 13 residues. V was pared by 4 bases and J by 0 bases, with 9 bases between. Germline V gene data show CDR1 as SQVTM and CDR2 as ANQGSEA. DNA for the CDR3: TGCAGCGTTGCGGGACAAATGAACACTGAAGCTTTCTTT. Its protein is CSVAGQMNTEAFF. Based on the CDR3 plus reference TRBV29-1 and TRBJ1-1, the full variable domain is SAVISQKPSRDICQRGTSLTIQCQVDSQVTMMFWYRQQPGQSLTLIATANQGSEATYESGFVIDKFPISRPNLTFSTLTVSNMSPEDSSIYLCSVAGQMNTEAFFGQGTRLTVV.

The chain employs TRBV6-6 and TRBJ2-1, with 10 bases matching TRBD2. Unmatched junction bases numbered 5, after V lost 7 bases and J lost 5 bases. This CDR3 region has 14 residues. Looked up from germline, CDR1 is MNHNY and CDR2 is SVGAGI (reference sequence). The CDR3 nucleotides are TGTGCCAGCAACCCTAGCGGGAGAAACAATGAGCAGTTCTTC. This gives the protein CASNPSGRNNEQFF.

V is TRBV10-3 and J is TRBJ2-3; 9 bases agree with TRBD2. The CDR3 length is 16 residues. The ends lost 0 bases at V and 5 bases at J; junction bases unmatched: 6. The germline V gene has CDR1 ENHRY and CDR2 SYGVKD. Written as DNA, the CDR3 is TGTGCCATCAGTGAGTCGGCTAGCGGGAATGGAGATACGCAGTATTTT. This gives the protein CAISESASGNGDTQYF.

This chain uses TRBV6-6 with TRBJ2-3; the match to TRBD2 covers 12 bases. Germline loops: CDR1 MNHNY, CDR2 SVGAGI (reference sequence). V shed 5 bases, J shed 4 bases, and the junction held 10 bases outside the gene matches. CDR3 size: 17 residues. The CDR3 DNA is TGTGCCAGCAGTCTAGATGGACTAGCGGGATCAGCAGATACGCAGTATTTT. It specifies CASSLDGLAGSADTQYF.

The chain combines TRBV6-5 with TRBJ2-1, with TRBD2 as a possible D gene (6 bases). The CDR3 has 12 residues. Trimming left V 5 bases short and J 10 bases short, with 12 bases between. Germline values: CDR1 MNHEY, CDR2 SVGAGI. The CDR3, as DNA: TGTGCCAGCAGTACAGGTGGGAGGGAGCAGTTCTTC. Translating gives CASSTGGREQFF.

Only one count was recorded for this clone. The chain is built from TRBV10-2 and TRBJ2-7; no firm D call. In germline, CDR1 is WSHSY, CDR2 SAAADI. Trimming stripped 2 bases from V and 4 bases from J, with 3 bases between. The CDR3 length is 11 residues. CDR3 nucleotides: TGCGCCAGCAGTGAGGAGTACGAGCAGTACTTC. Protein sequence: CASSEEYEQYF.